Each of the 20 T cell receptor beta chains below was sequenced from the same sample in a study of shared clonotypes between healthy human individuals. Libraries were prepared by immunoSEQ multiplex PCR; TCRdb keeps only in-frame clonotypes and omits some of them. The sample consists of roughly 1 million clones, about 76% of them appearing once. The sequencing sample was made of memory CD4+ T cells sorted from blood. The subset: CD45RA-negative fraction. The receptors derive from a man aged 18 to 29 in good health.

V is TRBV14 and J is TRBJ1-4; tentative D call: TRBD1 (6 bases). CDR1 is SGHDN and CDR2 is FVKESK in the germline V gene. The CDR3 is made up of 16 amino acids. V dropped 1 base and J dropped 8 bases, with 17 bases sitting between them. DNA for the CDR3: TGTGCCAGCAGCCAAGGTGGACGGGGGCGTAGGGAAAAACTGTTTTTT. Protein product: CASSQGGRGRREKLFF. The full variable domain, rest sourced from reference TRBV14 and TRBJ1-4, is EAGVTQFPSHSVIEKGQTVTLRCDPISGHDNLYWYRRVMGKEIKFLLHFVKESKQDESGMPNNRFLAERTGGTYSTLKVQPAELEDSGVYFCASSQGGRGRREKLFFGSGTQLSVL.

In DNA form, the CDR3 reads TGCGCCAGCAGCCCAAGACTAGCGGGGTTTTACAATGAGCAGTTCTTC. It specifies CASSPRLAGFYNEQFF. This chain uses TRBV5-1 with TRBJ2-1; TRBD2 matches 11 bases. This CDR3 region has 16 residues. Losses at the gene ends were 4 bases for V and 4 bases for J; bases not matched to a gene: 7. The germline CDR1 and CDR2 sequences are SGHRS and YFSETQ. Looking up the rest from reference TRBV5-1 and TRBJ2-1 gives the full variable domain: KAGVTQTPRYLIKTRGQQVTLSCSPISGHRSVSWYQQTPGQGLQFLFEYFSETQRNKGNFPGRFSGRQFSNSRSEMNVSTLELGDSALYLCASSPRLAGFYNEQFFGPGTRLTVL.

The chain employs TRBV7-2 and TRBJ2-2; D uncertain. The germline V and J ends were trimmed by 5 bases and 9 bases, with 13 bases remaining between them. Germline V gene data show CDR1 as SGHTA and CDR2 as FQGNSA. This CDR3 contains 13 residues. CDR3 sequence reads: CASSQRLVRELFF. The DNA for the CDR3 is TGTGCCAGCAGCCAAAGGCTAGTTAGGGAGCTGTTTTTT. Using reference TRBV7-2 and TRBJ2-2 for the parts outside the CDR3, the full variable domain is GAGVSQSPSNKVTEKGKDVELRCDPISGHTALYWYRQSLGQGLEFLIYFQGNSAPDKSGLPSDRFSAERTGGSVSTLTIQRTQQEDSAVYLCASSQRLVRELFFGEGSRLTVL.

The CDR3 here is CASHPGISYNSPLHF. The CDR3, as DNA: TGTGCCAGCCATCCCGGGATCTCCTATAATTCACCCCTCCACTTT. The genes are TRBV6-6 and TRBJ1-6; no definite D call. Looked up from germline, CDR1 is MNHNY and CDR2 is SVGAGI (reference sequence). The germline V and J ends were trimmed by 8 bases and 0 bases, with 11 bases remaining between them. The CDR3 is 15 residues long.

The rearrangement uses TRBV2 and TRBJ2-7; D may correspond to TRBD1 or TRBD2 (5 bases each). This CDR3 spans 14 amino acids. Germline CDR1 is SNHLY and CDR2 is FYNNEI. V gave up 4 bases and J gave up 4 bases, with 14 bases separating them. CDR3 region: CASSVGTGGYEQYF. The DNA for the CDR3 is TGTGCCAGCAGTGTTGGTACAGGAGGTTACGAGCAGTACTTC.

This chain connects TRBV29-1 to TRBJ1-2; possibly TRBD1 for D (6 bases). This CDR3 region has 14 residues. Germline V gives CDR1 SQVTM, CDR2 ANQGSEA. The germline V and J ends were trimmed by 4 bases and 6 bases, with 18 bases remaining between them. The DNA of the CDR3 is TGCAGCGTTGCGCCCGGGACAAATCTCAATGGCTACACCTTC. Its translation is CSVAPGTNLNGYTF.

The chain employs TRBV18 and TRBJ1-1, with no clear D. The CDR3 sequence is 14 residues long. Germline loops: CDR1 KGHSH, CDR2 LQKENI. V lost 2 bases to trimming and J lost 4 bases, with 11 bases between them. CDR3 residues: CASSPGSGVTEAFF. The CDR3 region has the DNA TGTGCCAGCTCACCAGGGTCGGGAGTCACTGAAGCTTTCTTT. Using reference TRBV18 and TRBJ1-1 for the parts outside the CDR3, the full variable domain is NAGVMQNPRHLVRRRGQEARLRCSPMKGHSHVYWYRQLPEEGLKFMVYLQKENIIDESGMPKERFSAEFPKEGPSILRIQQVVRGDSAAYFCASSPGSGVTEAFFGQGTRLTVV.

This clone was seen only a few times. The J gene is TRBJ1-6, the V gene TRBV5-4, with no clear D. Trimming cost V 2 bases and J 7 bases, with 10 bases left between them. The length of the CDR3 is 14 residues. Germline assignment: CDR1 SGHNT and CDR2 YYREEE (reference sequence). The CDR3: CASSLPGRNSPLHF. CDR3 in DNA: TGTGCCAGCAGCTTACCGGGCCGGAATTCACCCCTCCACTTT.

The J gene is TRBJ2-2, the V gene TRBV2; D remains ambiguous. The V gene's germline CDR1 is SNHLY and CDR2 FYNNEI. The CDR3 consists of 14 residues. V lost 7 bases, J lost 1 base, and 10 bases lay in between. The CDR3 DNA follows: TGTGCCAGCATAAGCGAGGTGAACACCGGGGAGCTGTTTTTT. This sequence encodes CASISEVNTGELFF.

The chain is built from TRBV6-1 and TRBJ2-2; TRBD1 is a possible D gene (6 bases). The CDR3 runs to 16 residues. Germline CDR1 reads MNHNS; CDR2 reads SASEGT. Trimming left V 2 bases short and J 1 base short, with 11 bases between. The CDR3 sequence: CASSERTVLNTGELFF. As DNA, the CDR3 is TGTGCCAGCAGTGAAAGGACAGTCCTGAACACCGGGGAGCTGTTTTTT.

The chain couples TRBV12-5 to TRBJ2-1, with D perhaps being TRBD1 or TRBD2 (5 bases each). Trimming removed 6 bases from V and 9 bases from J, with 9 bases in between. Germline CDR1 reads LGHNT; CDR2 reads FRNRAP. This CDR3 has 11 amino acids. The CDR3 DNA reads TGTGCTAGTGGGTCGAGGGGTGAGCAGTTCTTC. This gives the protein CASGSRGEQFF. The variable domain in full, completed from reference TRBV12-5 and TRBJ2-1, reads DARVTQTPRHKVTEMGQEVTMRCQPILGHNTVFWYRQTMMQGLELLAYFRNRAPLDDSGMPKDRFSAEMPDATLATLKIQPSEPRDSAVYFCASGSRGEQFFGPGTRLTVL.

The chain couples TRBV18 to TRBJ2-6; D gene unclear. Trimming removed 3 bases at V and 0 bases at J, with 9 bases between. The CDR3 contains 16 residues. Germline V gene data show CDR1 as KGHSH and CDR2 as LQKENI. The CDR3 spells CASSPQVPSGANVLTF. CDR3 coding DNA: TGTGCCAGCTCACCCCAGGTCCCCTCTGGGGCCAACGTCCTGACTTTC.

The CDR3 DNA is TGTGCCAGCAGTGCGACAGGGGGGTCCACTGAAGCTTTCTTT. Its translation is CASSATGGSTEAFF. The J gene is TRBJ1-1, the V gene TRBV2; 9 positions match TRBD1. The V and J ends lost 4 bases and 4 bases, in that order; junction bases with no gene match: 4. The CDR3 has 14 residues. Germline lookup yields CDR1 SNHLY and CDR2 FYNNEI.

The V gene is TRBV6-6, the J gene TRBJ1-5; a possible D gene is TRBD1 (6 bases). The CDR3 spans 13 residues. Germline V lookup: CDR1 MNHNY, CDR2 SVGAGI (reference sequence). V dropped 7 bases and J dropped 6 bases, with 13 bases sitting between them. CDR3 sequence: CASTRGVGQPQHF. The CDR3 DNA reads as TGTGCCAGCACTAGGGGGGTCGGTCAGCCCCAGCATTTT.

The V and J genes are TRBV7-9 and TRBJ2-5; D is unclear. This CDR3 region has 13 residues. Per the germline V gene, CDR1 is SEHNR and CDR2 is FQNEAQ (reference sequence). The V gene lost 3 bases and the J gene lost 5 bases, with 10 bases spanning the gap. CDR3 nucleotide sequence: TGTGCCAGCAGCTTTTCTGACCGGGAGACCCAGTACTTC. Protein: CASSFSDRETQYF. The variable domain in full, completed from reference TRBV7-9 and TRBJ2-5, reads DTGVSQNPRHKITKRGQNVTFRCDPISEHNRLYWYRQTLGQGPEFLTYFQNEAQLEKSRLLSDRFSAERPKGSFSTLEIQRTEQGDSAMYLCASSFSDRETQYFGPGTRLLVL.

This rearrangement joins TRBV4-1 to TRBJ1-1; tentative D call: TRBD1 (5 bases). V gave up 6 bases and J gave up 1 base, with 12 bases separating them. Germline V gene lookup returns CDR1 MGHRA and CDR2 YSYEKL. CDR3 length equals 14 residues. The CDR3 coding sequence is TGCGCCAGCAGAATGGGGACGGCGAACACTGAAGCTTTCTTT. Translation: CASRMGTANTEAFF.

The chain recombines TRBV9 with TRBJ2-7, with 14 bases aligning to TRBD2. The CDR3 contains 15 residues. Germline V gene data show CDR1 as SGDLS and CDR2 as YYNGEE. V lost 3 bases, J lost 5 bases, and 4 bases stayed unmatched. The CDR3 loop is CASSAGLAGVNEQYF. The CDR3 DNA sequence: TGTGCCAGCAGCGCGGGACTAGCGGGAGTCAACGAGCAGTACTTC.

The CDR3 DNA reads as TGTGCCATAGCGTCGGTCACCGGGGAGCTGTTTTTT. This translates into CAIASVTGELFF. The chain carries TRBV10-3 and TRBJ2-2; D unresolved. CDR1 and CDR2 from the germline V gene are ENHRY and SYGVKD. The CDR3 spans 12 residues. V lost 9 bases and J lost 4, with 9 bases in between.

The gene calls are TRBV7-3 and TRBJ2-2; no clear D gene. Trimming pared 2 bases from V and 6 bases from J, leaving 4 bases between. Per the germline V gene, CDR1 is SGHTA and CDR2 is FQGTGA. The CDR3 is 12 amino acids. As DNA, the CDR3 is TGTGCCAGCAGCTTATACCCCGGGGAGCTGTTTTTT. It codes for CASSLYPGELFF. The variable domain in full, with the rest retrieved from reference TRBV7-3 and TRBJ2-2, is GAGVSQTPSNKVTEKGKYVELRCDPISGHTALYWYRQSLGQGPEFLIYFQGTGAADDSGLPNDRFFAVRPEGSVSTLKIQRTERGDSAVYLCASSLYPGELFFGEGSRLTVL.

The chain couples TRBV27 to TRBJ1-1; D is ambiguous. The CDR3 spans 12 residues. In germline, CDR1 is MNHEY, CDR2 SMNVEV (reference sequence). V was cut by 6 bases and J by 3 bases, with 8 bases left in between. The CDR3: CASRTTYTEAFF. In nucleotides, the CDR3 is TGTGCCAGCAGAACCACTTACACTGAAGCTTTCTTT.